The present T cell receptor (beta chain) was sequenced within a study of cytomegalovirus exposure and HLA in healthy donors. Broader study findings: The study labeled 150 to 200 TCR beta chains cytomegalovirus-associated.

The PCR used 60 Vbeta and 13 Jbeta primers. Clones were sequenced by immunoSEQ multiplex PCR, and TCRdb holds only the in-frame ones, with some missing. The data hold over 150,000 clones, with about three quarters observed a single time. Germline CDR1 reads MGHRA; CDR2 reads YSYEKL. The CDR3 is made up of 15 amino acids. Unmatched junction bases numbered 6, after V lost 5 bases and J lost 3 bases. In regard to this clone: Antigen specificity is unknown.

This chain links TRBV4-1 with TRBJ1-2; 10 bases are shared with TRBD1. The sequence derives from a woman in her forties or fifties in good health and CMV-seropositive. Material: PBMCs. The CDR3 protein is CASSVAGTGDYGYTF. The CDR3 region has the DNA TGCGCCAGCAGCGTCGCCGGGACAGGGGACTATGGCTACACCTTC.